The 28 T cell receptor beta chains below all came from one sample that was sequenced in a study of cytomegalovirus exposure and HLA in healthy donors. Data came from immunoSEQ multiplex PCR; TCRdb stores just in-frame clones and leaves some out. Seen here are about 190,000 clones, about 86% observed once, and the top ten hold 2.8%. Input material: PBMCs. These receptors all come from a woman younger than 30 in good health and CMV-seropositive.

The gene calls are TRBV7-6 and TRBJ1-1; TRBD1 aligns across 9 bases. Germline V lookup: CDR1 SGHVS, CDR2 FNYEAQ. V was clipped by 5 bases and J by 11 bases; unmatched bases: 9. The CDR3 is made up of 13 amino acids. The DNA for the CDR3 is TGTGCCAGCAGCAAGGCTGGGACAGGGATTGCTTTCTTT. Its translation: CASSKAGTGIAFF.

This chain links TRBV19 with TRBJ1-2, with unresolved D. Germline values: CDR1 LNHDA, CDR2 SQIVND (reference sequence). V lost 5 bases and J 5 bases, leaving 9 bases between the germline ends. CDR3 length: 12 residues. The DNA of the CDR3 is TGTGCCAGTAGTCCAACGAGATATGGCTACACCTTC. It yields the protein CASSPTRYGYTF.

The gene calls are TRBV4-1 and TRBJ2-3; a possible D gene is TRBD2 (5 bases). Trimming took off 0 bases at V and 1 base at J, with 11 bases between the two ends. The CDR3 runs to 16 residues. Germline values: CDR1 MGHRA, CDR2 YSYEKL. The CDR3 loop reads CASSQDGAGRTDTQYF. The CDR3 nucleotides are TGCGCCAGCAGCCAAGATGGTGCGGGTCGCACAGATACGCAGTATTTT.

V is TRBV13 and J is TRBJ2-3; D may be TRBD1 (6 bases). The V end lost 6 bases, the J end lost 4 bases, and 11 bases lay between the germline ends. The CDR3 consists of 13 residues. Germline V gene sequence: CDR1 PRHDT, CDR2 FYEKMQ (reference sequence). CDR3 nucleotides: TGTGCCAGCAGGCAAACAGGGTCAGATACGCAGTATTTT. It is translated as CASRQTGSDTQYF. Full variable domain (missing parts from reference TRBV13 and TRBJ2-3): AAGVIQSPRHLIKEKRETATLKCYPIPRHDTVYWYQQGPGQDPQFLISFYEKMQSDKGSIPDRFSAQQFSDYHSELNMSSLELGDSALYFCASRQTGSDTQYFGPGTRLTVL.

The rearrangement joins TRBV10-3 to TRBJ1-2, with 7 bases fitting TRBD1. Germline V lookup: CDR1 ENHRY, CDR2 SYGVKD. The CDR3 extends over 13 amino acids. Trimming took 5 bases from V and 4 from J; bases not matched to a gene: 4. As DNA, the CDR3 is TGTGCCATCAGTACAGGGGCCTTCTATGGCTACACCTTC. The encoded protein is CAISTGAFYGYTF.

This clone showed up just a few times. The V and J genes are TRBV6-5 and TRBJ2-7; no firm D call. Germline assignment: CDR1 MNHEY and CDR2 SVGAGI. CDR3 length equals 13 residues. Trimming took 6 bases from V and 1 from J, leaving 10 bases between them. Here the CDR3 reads CASRPGSSYEQYF. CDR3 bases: TGTGCCAGCAGGCCAGGTTCTTCCTACGAGCAGTACTTC.

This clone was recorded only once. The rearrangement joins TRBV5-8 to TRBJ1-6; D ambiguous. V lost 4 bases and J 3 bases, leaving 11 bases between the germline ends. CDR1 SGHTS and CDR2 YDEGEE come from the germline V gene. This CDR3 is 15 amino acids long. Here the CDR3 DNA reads TGTGCCAGCAGCCCTCGATGGAGCTATAATTCACCCCTCCACTTT. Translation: CASSPRWSYNSPLHF.

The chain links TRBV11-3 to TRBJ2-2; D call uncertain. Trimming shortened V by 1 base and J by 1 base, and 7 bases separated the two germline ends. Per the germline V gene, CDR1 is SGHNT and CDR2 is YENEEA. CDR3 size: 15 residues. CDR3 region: CASSLAAGNTGELFF. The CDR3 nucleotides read TGTGCCAGCAGCTTAGCGGCAGGGAACACCGGGGAGCTGTTTTTT.

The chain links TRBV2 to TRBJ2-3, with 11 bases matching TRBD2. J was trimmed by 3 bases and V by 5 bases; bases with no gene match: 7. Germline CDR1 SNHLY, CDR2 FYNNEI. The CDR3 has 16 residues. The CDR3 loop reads CASSPTSGVRTDTQYF. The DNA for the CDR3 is TGTGCCAGCAGTCCGACTAGCGGGGTGAGAACAGATACGCAGTATTTT.

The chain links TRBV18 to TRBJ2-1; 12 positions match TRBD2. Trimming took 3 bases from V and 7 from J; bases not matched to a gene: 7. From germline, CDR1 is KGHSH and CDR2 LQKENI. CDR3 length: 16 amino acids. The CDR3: CASSPTSGGTGNEQFF. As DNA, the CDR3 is TGTGCCAGCTCACCCACTAGCGGGGGGACTGGGAATGAGCAGTTCTTC.

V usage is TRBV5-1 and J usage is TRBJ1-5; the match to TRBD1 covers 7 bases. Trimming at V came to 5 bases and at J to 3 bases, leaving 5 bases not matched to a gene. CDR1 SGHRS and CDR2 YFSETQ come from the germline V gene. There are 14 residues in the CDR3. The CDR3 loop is CASSWTGINQPQHF. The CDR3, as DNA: TGCGCCAGCAGTTGGACAGGCATCAATCAGCCCCAGCATTTT.

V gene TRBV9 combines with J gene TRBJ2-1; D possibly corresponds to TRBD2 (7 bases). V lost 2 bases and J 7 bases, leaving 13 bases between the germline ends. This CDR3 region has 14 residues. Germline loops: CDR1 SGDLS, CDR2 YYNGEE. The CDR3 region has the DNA TGTGCCAGCAGCGTTGGGGGGGCCCCTAATGAGCAGTTCTTC. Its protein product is CASSVGGAPNEQFF.

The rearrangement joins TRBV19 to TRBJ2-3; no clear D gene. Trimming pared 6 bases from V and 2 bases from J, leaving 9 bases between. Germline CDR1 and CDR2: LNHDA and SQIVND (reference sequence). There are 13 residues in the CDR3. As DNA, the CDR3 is TGTGCCAGTAGATTGGGCAACACAGATACGCAGTATTTT. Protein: CASRLGNTDTQYF.

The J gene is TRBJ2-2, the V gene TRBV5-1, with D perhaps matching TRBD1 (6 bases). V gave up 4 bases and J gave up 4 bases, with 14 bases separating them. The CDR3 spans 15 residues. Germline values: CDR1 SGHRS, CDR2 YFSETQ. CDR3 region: CASSVRDTGTGELFF. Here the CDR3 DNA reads TGCGCCAGCAGCGTCCGGGACACCGGCACCGGGGAGCTGTTTTTT.

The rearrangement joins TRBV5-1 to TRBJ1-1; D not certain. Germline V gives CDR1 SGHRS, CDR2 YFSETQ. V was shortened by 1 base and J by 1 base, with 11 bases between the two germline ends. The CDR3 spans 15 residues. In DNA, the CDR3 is TGCGCCAGCAGCTTGACAAGGTCGGGGAACACTGAAGCTTTCTTT. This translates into CASSLTRSGNTEAFF.

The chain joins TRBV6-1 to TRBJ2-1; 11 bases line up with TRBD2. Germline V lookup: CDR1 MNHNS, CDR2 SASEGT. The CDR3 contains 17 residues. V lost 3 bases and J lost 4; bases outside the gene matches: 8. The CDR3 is CASSEALAGGRYNEQFF. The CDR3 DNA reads TGTGCCAGCAGTGAGGCGCTAGCGGGGGGCCGATACAATGAGCAGTTCTTC.

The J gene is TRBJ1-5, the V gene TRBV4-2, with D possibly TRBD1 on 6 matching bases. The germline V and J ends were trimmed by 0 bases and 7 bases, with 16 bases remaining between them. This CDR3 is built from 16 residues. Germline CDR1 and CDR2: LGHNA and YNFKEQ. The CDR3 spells CASSQERRDRLQPQHF. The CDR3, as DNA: TGTGCCAGCAGCCAAGAAAGAAGAGACAGGTTGCAGCCCCAGCATTTT.

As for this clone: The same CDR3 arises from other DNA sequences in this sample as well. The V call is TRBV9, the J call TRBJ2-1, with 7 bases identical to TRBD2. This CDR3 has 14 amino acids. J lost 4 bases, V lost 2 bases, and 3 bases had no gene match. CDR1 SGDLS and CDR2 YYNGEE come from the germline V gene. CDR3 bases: TGTGCCAGCAGCGTGGCTAGCGGATACAATGAGCAGTTCTTC. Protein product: CASSVASGYNEQFF.

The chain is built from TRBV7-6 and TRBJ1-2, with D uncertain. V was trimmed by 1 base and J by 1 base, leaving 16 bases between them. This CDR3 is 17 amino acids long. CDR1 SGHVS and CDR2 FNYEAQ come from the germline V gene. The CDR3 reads CASSLGGSTSLNYGYTF. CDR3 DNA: TGTGCCAGCAGCTTAGGAGGGAGTACGAGCCTTAACTATGGCTACACCTTC.

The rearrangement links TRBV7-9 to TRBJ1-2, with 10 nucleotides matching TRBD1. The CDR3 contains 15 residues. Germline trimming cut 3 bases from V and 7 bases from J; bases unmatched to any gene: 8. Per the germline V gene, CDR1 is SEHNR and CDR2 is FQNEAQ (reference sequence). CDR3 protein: CASSLGGTGEGGYTF. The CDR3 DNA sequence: TGTGCCAGCAGCTTGGGTGGGACAGGGGAAGGTGGCTACACCTTC.

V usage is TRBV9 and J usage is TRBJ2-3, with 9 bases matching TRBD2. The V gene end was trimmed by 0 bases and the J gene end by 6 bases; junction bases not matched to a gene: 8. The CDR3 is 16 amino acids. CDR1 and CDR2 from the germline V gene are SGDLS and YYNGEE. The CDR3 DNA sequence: TGTGCCAGCAGCGTAGGGGTAGCGGGGGTATCCGATACGCAGTATTTT. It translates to CASSVGVAGVSDTQYF. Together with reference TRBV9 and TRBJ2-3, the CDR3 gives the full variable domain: DSGVTQTPKHLITATGQRVTLRCSPRSGDLSVYWYQQSLDQGLQFLIQYYNGEERAKGNILERFSAQQFPDLHSELNLSSLELGDSALYFCASSVGVAGVSDTQYFGPGTRLTVL.

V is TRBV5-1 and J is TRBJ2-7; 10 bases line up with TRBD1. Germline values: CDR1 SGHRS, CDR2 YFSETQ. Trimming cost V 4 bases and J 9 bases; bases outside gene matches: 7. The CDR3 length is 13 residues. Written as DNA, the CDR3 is TGCGCCAGCAGCCCAGGACAGGGGGAGGTGCAGTACTTC. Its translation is CASSPGQGEVQYF.

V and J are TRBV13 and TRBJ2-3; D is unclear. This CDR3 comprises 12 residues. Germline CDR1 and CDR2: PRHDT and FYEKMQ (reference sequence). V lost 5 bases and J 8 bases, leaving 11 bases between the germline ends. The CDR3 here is CASSPPTGTQYF. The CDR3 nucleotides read TGTGCCAGCAGCCCACCTACCGGTACGCAGTATTTT.

The CDR3 DNA follows: TGTGCCAGCAGCCCCTTCCAGGAAGATAACTATGGCTACACCTTC. This codes for CASSPFQEDNYGYTF. The genes are TRBV7-8 and TRBJ1-2; no reliable D call. Per germline, CDR1 SGHVS and CDR2 FQNEAQ. V lost 5 bases, J lost 1 base, and 14 bases lay in between. The CDR3 length is 15 residues.

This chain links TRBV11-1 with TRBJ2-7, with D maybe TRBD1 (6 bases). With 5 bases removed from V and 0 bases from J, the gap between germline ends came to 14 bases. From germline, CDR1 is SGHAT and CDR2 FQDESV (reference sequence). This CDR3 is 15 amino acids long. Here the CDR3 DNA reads TGTGCCAGCAGCCCGGATAACAGGGCCTCCTACGAGCAGTACTTC. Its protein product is CASSPDNRASYEQYF.

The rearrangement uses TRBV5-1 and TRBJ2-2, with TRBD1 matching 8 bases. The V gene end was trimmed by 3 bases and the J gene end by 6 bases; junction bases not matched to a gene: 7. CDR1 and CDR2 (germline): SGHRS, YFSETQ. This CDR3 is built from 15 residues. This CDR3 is CASSSGQQGAGELFF. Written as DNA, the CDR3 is TGCGCCAGCAGCTCAGGGCAACAGGGGGCCGGGGAGCTGTTTTTT.

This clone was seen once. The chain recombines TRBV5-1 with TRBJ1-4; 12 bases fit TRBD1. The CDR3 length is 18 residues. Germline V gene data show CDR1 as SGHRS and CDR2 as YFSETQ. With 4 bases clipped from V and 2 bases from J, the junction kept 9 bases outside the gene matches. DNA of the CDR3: TGCGCCAGCAGCCCGGGACAGGGGGCCAGTATTACTAATGAAAAACTGTTTTTT. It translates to CASSPGQGASITNEKLFF.

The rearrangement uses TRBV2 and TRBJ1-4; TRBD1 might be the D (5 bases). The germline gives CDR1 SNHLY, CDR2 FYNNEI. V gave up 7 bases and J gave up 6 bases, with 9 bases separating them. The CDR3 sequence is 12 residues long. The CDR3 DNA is TGTGCCAGCAAGGGCAGGGATGAAAAACTGTTTTTT. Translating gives CASKGRDEKLFF.